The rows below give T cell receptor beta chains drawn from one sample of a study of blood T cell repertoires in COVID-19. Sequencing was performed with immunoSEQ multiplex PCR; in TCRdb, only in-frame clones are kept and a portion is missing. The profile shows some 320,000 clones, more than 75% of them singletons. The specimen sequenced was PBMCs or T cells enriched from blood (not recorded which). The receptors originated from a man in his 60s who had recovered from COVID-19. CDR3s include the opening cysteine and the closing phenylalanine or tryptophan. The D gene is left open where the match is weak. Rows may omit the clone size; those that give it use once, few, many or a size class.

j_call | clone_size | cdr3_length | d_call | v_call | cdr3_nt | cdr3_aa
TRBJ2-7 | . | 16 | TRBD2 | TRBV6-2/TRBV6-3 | TGTGCCAGCAGTTTTCCCCTAGCGGGAGTTACCTACGAGCAGTACTTC | CASSFPLAGVTYEQYF
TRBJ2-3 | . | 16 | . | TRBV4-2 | TGTGCCAGCGCCCCCGAGCCCAGGGGAGGGACAGATACGCAGTATTTT | CASAPEPRGGTDTQYF
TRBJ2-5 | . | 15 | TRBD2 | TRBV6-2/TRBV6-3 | TGTGCCAGCAGTCAGGAGCGGGGGGGACAAGAGACCCAGTACTTC | CASSQERGGQETQYF
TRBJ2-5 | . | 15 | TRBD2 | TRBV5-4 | TGTGCCAGCAGCTTGGCCTTAGCGGGGGGAGAGACCCAGTACTTC | CASSLALAGGETQYF
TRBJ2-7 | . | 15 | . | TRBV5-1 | TGCGCCAGCAGCCCAAACAGACTAGACTCCTACGAGCAGTACTTC | CASSPNRLDSYEQYF
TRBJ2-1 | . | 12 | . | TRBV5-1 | TGCGCCAGCAGCCGCGACAACAATGAGCAGTTCTTC | CASSRDNNEQFF
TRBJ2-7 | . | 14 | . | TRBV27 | TGTGCCAGCAGTTTATTGGGTAGCGGTTACGAGCAGTACTTC | CASSLLGSGYEQYF
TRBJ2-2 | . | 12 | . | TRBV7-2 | TGTGCCAGCAGCTCCGCCGGCGGGGAGCTGTTTTTT | CASSSAGGELFF
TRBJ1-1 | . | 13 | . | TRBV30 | TGTGCCTGGAGTGCCCCCCCCGCCTCGGGGGTCTTCTTT | CAWSAPPASGVFF
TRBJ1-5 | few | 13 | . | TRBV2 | TGTGCCAGCAGTGAAATATACAATCAGCCCCAGCATTTT | CASSEIYNQPQHF
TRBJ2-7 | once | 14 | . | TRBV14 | TGTGCCAGCAGCCAAGATTATGGGACATTCGAGCAGTACTTC | CASSQDYGTFEQYF
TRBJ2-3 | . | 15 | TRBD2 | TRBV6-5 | TGTGCCAGCAGTCACCCGGGACTAACCACAGATACGCAGTATTTT | CASSHPGLTTDTQYF
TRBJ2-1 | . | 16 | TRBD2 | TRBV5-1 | TGCGCCAGCCAACCTTCAGCGGGAGGGCCCTACAATGAGCAGTTCTTC | CASQPSAGGPYNEQFF
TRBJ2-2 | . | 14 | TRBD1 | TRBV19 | TGTGCCAGTATAGGGACAGCGAACACCGGGGAGCTGTTTTTT | CASIGTANTGELFF
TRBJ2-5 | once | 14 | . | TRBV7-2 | TGTGCCAGCAGCTTCAGCGCGGGCCAAGAGACCCAGTACTTC | CASSFSAGQETQYF
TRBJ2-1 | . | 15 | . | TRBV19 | TGTGCCAGTGCCCCTATGATGACAGGCCAAGGTGAGCAGTTCTTC | CASAPMMTGQGEQFF
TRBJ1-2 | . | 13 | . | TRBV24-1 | TGTGCCACCAGTGATTTGCAAGGGGTTGGCTACACCTTC | CATSDLQGVGYTF
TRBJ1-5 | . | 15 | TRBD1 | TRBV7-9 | TGTGCCAGCAGCCCTACAGGGACAGCAATCAGCCCCCAGCATTTT | CASSPTGTAISPQHF
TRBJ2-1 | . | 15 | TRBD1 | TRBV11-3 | TGTGCCAGCAGCTTAACCGGGACAGGTTCCAATGAGCAGTTCTTC | CASSLTGTGSNEQFF
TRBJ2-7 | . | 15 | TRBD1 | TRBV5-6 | TGTGCCAGCAGCTTGTGGGACAGGTCATACTACGAGCAGTACTTC | CASSLWDRSYYEQYF
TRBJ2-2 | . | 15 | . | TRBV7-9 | TGTGCCAGCAGCTTTCAGGGGTCGGTCACCGGGGAGCTGTTTTTT | CASSFQGSVTGELFF
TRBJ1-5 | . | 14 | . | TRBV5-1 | TGCGCCAGCAGCTTGGGAAGCAGCAATCAGCCCCAGCATTTT | CASSLGSSNQPQHF
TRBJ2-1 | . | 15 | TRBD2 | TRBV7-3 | TGTGCCAGCAGCTTAAGGACTAGCGGGACCGATGAGCAGTTCTTC | CASSLRTSGTDEQFF
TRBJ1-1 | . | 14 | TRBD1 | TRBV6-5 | TGTGCCAGCAGTAAGCAGGGGGTGGGCACTGAAGCTTTCTTT | CASSKQGVGTEAFF
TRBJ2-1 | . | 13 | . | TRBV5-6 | TGTGCCAGCAGCTTGGGCAGCTACAATGAGCAGTTCTTC | CASSLGSYNEQFF
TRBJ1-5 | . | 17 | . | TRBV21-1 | TGTGCCAGCAGCAAAGACTGGGCGCCGGGATGCAATCAGCCCCAGCATTTT | CASSKDWAPGCNQPQHF
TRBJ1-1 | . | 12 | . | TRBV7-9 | TGTGCCAGCGCCCCCCCGGGTCCGGAAGCTTTCTTT | CASAPPGPEAFF
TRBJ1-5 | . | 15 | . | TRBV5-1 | TGCGCCAGCAGCTTGGAGGGACATAGCAATCAGCCCCAGCATTTT | CASSLEGHSNQPQHF
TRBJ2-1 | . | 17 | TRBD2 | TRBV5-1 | TGCGCCAGCAGCCAGGACCTAGCGGGATTGATTTTGAATGAGCAGTTCTTC | CASSQDLAGLILNEQFF
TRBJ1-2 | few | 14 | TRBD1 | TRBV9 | TGTGCCAGCAGCCTACGACAGGGCCTCGATGGCTACACCTTC | CASSLRQGLDGYTF
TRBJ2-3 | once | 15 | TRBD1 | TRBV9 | TGTGCCAGCAGGGAGGGACAGGGGGCGGCAGATACGCAGTATTTT | CASREGQGAADTQYF
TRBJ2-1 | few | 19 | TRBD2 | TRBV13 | TGTGCCAGCAGCACTAGTGGGAGAAGCGGGAGCCTCCAGTACAATGAGCAGTTCTTC | CASSTSGRSGSLQYNEQFF
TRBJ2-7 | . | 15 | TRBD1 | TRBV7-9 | TGTGCCAGCAGCTTGGCCGGGACAGGGGCCTACGAGCAGTACTTC | CASSLAGTGAYEQYF
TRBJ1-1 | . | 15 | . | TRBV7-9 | TGTGCCAGCAGCCTAGGGGCGCTGGTTAACACTGAAGCTTTCTTT | CASSLGALVNTEAFF
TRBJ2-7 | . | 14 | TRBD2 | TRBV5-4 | TGTGCCAGCAGCTTGGAACGGGGGAGGGACGAGCAGTACTTC | CASSLERGRDEQYF
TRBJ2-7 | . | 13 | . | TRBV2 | TGTGCCAGCGAAACTAGTCGGTCTTACGAGCAGTACTTC | CASETSRSYEQYF
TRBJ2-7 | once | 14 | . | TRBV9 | TGTGCCAGCAGCGTAGGTACCCGGGGTGACGAGCAGTACTTC | CASSVGTRGDEQYF
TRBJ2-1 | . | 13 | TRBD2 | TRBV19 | TGTGCCAGTAGTATAACTAGCGCAAATGAGCAGTTCTTC | CASSITSANEQFF
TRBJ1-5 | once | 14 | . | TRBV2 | TGTGCCAGCAGTGAAGGGGCACTTTATCAGCCCCAGCATTTT | CASSEGALYQPQHF
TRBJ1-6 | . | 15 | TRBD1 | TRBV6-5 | TGTGCCAGCAGCTCGGGGACAGGGATCAGTTCACCCCTCCACTTT | CASSSGTGISSPLHF
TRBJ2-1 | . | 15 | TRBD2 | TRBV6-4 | TGTGCCAGCAGTGACTCGCGGGGGGGCTACAATGAGCAGTTCTTC | CASSDSRGGYNEQFF
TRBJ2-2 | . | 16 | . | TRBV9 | TGTGCCAGCAGCGTAAACAGCATCGCGAACACCGGGGAGCTGTTTTTT | CASSVNSIANTGELFF
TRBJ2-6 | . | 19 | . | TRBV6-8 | TGTGCCAGCAGGGTGGATGTCAGGGGAATTACCTCTGGGGCCAACGTCCTGACTTTC | CASRVDVRGITSGANVLTF
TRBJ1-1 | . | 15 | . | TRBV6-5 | TGTGCCAGCAGTTATTCGGGACACTTGAACACTGAAGCTTTCTTT | CASSYSGHLNTEAFF
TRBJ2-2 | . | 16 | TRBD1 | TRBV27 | TGTGCCAGCAGGCGCTGGACAGGCAGAAACACCGGGGAGCTGTTTTTT | CASRRWTGRNTGELFF
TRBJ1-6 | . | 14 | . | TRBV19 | TGTGCCAGCGAACAGGGCTCCTATAATTCACCCCTCCACTTT | CASEQGSYNSPLHF
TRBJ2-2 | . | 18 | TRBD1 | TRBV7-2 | TGTGCCAGCAGCTTAGCTATCCGGGACAGGGTTCGCCCCGGGGAGCTGTTTTTT | CASSLAIRDRVRPGELFF
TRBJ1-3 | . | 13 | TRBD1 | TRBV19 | TGTGCCACCCTGGACAGGGCCGGAAACACCATATATTTT | CATLDRAGNTIYF
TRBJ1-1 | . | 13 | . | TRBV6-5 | TGTGCCACCCGGGGGGGAGTACGTACTGAAGCTTTCTTT | CATRGGVRTEAFF
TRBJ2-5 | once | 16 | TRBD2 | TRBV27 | TGTGCCAGCAGTCATTGGACTAGCGGGAGCACTGAGACCCAGTACTTC | CASSHWTSGSTETQYF
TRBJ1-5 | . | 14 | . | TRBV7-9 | TGTGCCAGCAGCTTATCAGGGGCAGGTCAGCCCCAGCATTTT | CASSLSGAGQPQHF
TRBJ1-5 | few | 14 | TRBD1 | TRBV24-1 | TGTGCCACCAGGGGACAGGGACCTTTTCAGCCCCAGCATTTT | CATRGQGPFQPQHF